This TCR beta chain derives from a study of Graves' ophthalmopathy and Graves' hyperthyroidism. Looked up from germline, CDR1 is MNHNS and CDR2 is SASEGT. This CDR3 contains 14 residues. The germline V and J ends were trimmed by 10 bases and 6 bases, with 16 bases remaining between them. For repertoire sequencing, the TCR beta CDR3 regions were amplified from RNA transcripts. RT-PCR was first run with HTBI primers, then multiplex PCR in a second round. TCRdb analysed the multiplex PCR reads with MiXCR anew, one entry per CDR3 protein. The sample shows about 400,000 distinct CDR3 sequences, more than 20% of them seen only once. Study-wide results and caveats: Among expanded thyroid clonotypes above 0.001 frequency, most also occurred in blood.

This clonotype was detected ten times or more. What it binds is unknown. This clonotype originated in a woman between 18 and 30 years old with stable Graves' hyperthyroidism. The chain has TRBV6-1 and TRBJ1-6, with a weak D call TRBD1 (5 bases). Material for sequencing was peripheral blood. In DNA form, the CDR3 reads TGTGCCACCAGGACCCCGGGGCGTAATTCACCCCTCCACTTT. It specifies CATRTPGRNSPLHF.